Sequencing of this TCR beta chain was carried out in a study of a mutant IDH1 vaccine in newly diagnosed glioma. Study at large: Vaccination began 4-6 weeks post radiotherapy alone, or with temozolomide cycles. Earlier treatment was radiotherapy, temozolomide, or both, with most getting both. Study results and caveats: Of all patients, around 93% showed vaccine-induced immune responses.

Time point indicated: week 35, safety follow-up. The investigators gave 300 ug of mutant IDH1 20-mer peptide in each vaccine dose, together with topical imiquimod. Astrocytomas that were new, WHO grade 3 or 4, IDH1-mutant and ATRX-lost were present in the donors. A word on this clone: No antigen is known for it.

CDR1 is SEHNR and CDR2 is FQNEAQ in the germline V gene (reference sequence). The J segment lost 8 bases and the V segment lost 1 base, leaving 5 bases of the junction unmatched. The CDR3 contains 14 residues. TCRdb's table, derived via immunoSEQ multiplex PCR, lists solely in-frame clones and lacks some. The sample lists about 32,000 clones; 82% were seen once. The sample was PBMCs, taken from a glioma patient whose treatment included an IDH1 peptide vaccine. The TCR was taken from a woman between 18 and 29 years old with glioma. This chain uses TRBV7-9 with TRBJ2-1; 7 bases align to TRBD1. The CDR3 is CASSLGDSRDEQFF. The CDR3 DNA follows: TGTGCCAGCAGCTTAGGGGACAGTCGGGATGAGCAGTTCTTC.